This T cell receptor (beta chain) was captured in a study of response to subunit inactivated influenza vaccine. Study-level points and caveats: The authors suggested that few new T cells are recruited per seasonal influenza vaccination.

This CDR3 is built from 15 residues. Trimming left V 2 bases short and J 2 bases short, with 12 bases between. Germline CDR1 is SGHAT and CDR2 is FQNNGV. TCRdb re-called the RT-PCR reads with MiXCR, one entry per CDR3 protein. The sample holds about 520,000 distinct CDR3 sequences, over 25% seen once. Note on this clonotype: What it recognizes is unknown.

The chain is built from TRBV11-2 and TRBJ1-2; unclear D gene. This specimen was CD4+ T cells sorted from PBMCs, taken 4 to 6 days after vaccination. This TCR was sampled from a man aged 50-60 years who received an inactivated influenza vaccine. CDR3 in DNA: TGTGCCAGCAGCTTAAGTAACATTCCCAACTATGGCTACACCTTC. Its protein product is CASSLSNIPNYGYTF.